In this sample, the clone carrying this T cell receptor beta chain turned up a few times. The data were obtained in a study of CD8 T cells in Susac syndrome. RNA amounts of about 0.45 to 1 ug underwent reverse transcription with random hexamers. immunoSEQ multiplex PCR amplified TCR beta CDR3 across 54 Vbeta, 13 Jbeta. MiXCR, run by TCRdb on the immunoSEQ multiplex PCR reads, gives a single entry per CDR3 protein. The table has around 130,000 distinct CDR3 sequences, around 80% seen once. The ends were cut back, 7 bases at V and 2 bases at J, with 9 bases in the middle. CDR3 size: 13 residues. Germline loops: CDR1 LNHDA, CDR2 SQIVND (reference sequence). The multiple sclerosis controls comprised treatment-naive patients whose relapsing-remitting disease was stable or active.

The V call is TRBV19, the J call TRBJ2-1; tentatively, D is TRBD1 or TRBD2 (5 bases each). Sequenced input: CD8+ T cells from PBMCs. The TCR was taken from a human donor with multiple sclerosis. The CDR3 region has the DNA TGTGCCAGTAATGGGGGTCCCTACAATGAGCAGTTCTTC. Protein sequence: CASNGGPYNEQFF.